This TCR beta chain appears in the sequencing data of a study of shared clonotypes between healthy human individuals. In the study overall: Ranging from 18 to 49 in age, donors were a couple of women and a few men. The study's findings and limits: In this cohort, only blood was sampled, and tissue repertoires likely differ. Investigators expected sequencing depth to affect clonotype sharing among donors.

Sorted-subset replicate PCR reactions were performed with around 210 ng DNA, corresponding to 30,000 to 35,000 T cell genomes. TCRdb's table, derived via immunoSEQ multiplex PCR, lists solely in-frame clones and lacks some. Of approximately 640,000 clones listed, approximately 79% are singletons. CDR1 and CDR2 from the germline V gene are SQVTM and ANQGSEA. J gave up 4 bases and V 5 bases, and 4 bases lay outside the gene matches. This CDR3 contains 14 residues. A note on this clone: Its antigen remains unidentified.

The receptor comes from a woman aged 25 to 45 in good health. The chain has TRBV29-1 and TRBJ2-5, with 13 bases that match TRBD2. Sequencing was carried out using memory CD4+ T cells sorted from blood. The subset: CD45RA-negative fraction. CDR3 amino acids: CSVRLAGGLETQYF. The CDR3 bases are TGCAGCGTTAGACTAGCGGGAGGACTAGAGACCCAGTACTTC.